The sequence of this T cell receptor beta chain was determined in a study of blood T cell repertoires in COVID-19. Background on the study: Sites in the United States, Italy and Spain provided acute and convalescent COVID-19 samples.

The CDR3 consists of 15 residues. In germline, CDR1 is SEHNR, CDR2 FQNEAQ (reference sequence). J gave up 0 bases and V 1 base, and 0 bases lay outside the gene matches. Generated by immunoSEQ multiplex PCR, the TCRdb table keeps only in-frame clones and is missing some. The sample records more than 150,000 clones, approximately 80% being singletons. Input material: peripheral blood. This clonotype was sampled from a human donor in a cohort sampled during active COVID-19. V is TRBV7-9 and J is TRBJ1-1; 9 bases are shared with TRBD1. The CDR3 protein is CASSLDRGLNTEAFF. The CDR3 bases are TGTGCCAGCAGCTTAGACAGGGGGCTGAACACTGAAGCTTTCTTT.